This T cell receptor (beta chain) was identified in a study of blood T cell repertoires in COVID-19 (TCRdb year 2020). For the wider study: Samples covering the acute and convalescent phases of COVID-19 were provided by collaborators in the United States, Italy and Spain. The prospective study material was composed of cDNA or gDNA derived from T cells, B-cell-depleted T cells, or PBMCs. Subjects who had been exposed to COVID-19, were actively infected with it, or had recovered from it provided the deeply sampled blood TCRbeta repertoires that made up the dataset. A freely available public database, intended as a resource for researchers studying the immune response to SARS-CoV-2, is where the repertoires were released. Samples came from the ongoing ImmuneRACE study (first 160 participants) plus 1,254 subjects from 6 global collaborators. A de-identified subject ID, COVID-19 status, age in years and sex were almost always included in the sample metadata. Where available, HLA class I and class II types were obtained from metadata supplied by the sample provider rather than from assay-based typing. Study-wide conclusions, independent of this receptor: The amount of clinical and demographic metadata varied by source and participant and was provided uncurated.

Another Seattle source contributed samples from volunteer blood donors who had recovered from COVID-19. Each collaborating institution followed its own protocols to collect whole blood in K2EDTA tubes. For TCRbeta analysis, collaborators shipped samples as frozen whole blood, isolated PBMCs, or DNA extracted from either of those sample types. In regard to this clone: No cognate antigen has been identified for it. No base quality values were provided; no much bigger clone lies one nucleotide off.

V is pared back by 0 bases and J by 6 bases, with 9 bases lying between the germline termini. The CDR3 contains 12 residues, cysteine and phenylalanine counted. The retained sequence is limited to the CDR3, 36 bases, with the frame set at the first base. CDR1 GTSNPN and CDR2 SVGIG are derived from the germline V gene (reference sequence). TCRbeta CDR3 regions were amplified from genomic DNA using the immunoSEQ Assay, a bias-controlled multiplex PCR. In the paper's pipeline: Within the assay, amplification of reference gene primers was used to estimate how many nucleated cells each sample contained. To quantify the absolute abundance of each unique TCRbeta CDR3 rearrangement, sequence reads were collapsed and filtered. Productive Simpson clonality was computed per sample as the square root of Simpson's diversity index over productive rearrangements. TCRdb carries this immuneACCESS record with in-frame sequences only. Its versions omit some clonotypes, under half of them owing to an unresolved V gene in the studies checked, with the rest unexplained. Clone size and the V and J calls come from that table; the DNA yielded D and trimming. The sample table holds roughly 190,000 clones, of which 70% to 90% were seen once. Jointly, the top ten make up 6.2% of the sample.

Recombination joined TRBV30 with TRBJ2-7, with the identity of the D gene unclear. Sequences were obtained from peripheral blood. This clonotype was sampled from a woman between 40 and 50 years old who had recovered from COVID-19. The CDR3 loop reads CAWSVSMAEQYF. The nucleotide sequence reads TGTGCCTGGAGTGTGTCGATGGCCGAGCAGTACTTC.